This T cell receptor (beta chain) emerged from a study of Ad26.COV2.S vaccination and SARS-CoV-2 variants. Notes on the study in general: The analyses of TCR breadth and depth may have understated the size of total T cell responses.

For this clone: The antigen is undetermined. Other DNA sequences in this sample translate to the same CDR3.

Deletions cut 0 bases from V and 0 bases from J, with 7 bases between. The CDR3 consists of 15 residues. The germline V gene has CDR1 SGDLS and CDR2 YYNGEE. Assay: immunoSEQ multiplex PCR; the TCRdb copy retains only in-frame clones and omits some. Of approximately 340,000 clones detected, around 92% appear once; the ten largest clones hold 3% to 5%. The starting material was peripheral blood, obtained after recovery from COVID-19. The chain has TRBV9 and TRBJ1-3, with D possibly matching TRBD1 (5 bases). The receptor was derived from a human donor who had recovered from COVID-19. CDR3 sequence: CASSVGGLSGNTIYF. The DNA of the CDR3 is TGTGCCAGCAGCGTAGGGGGCCTCTCTGGAAACACCATATATTTT.